Listed here are 18 T cell receptor beta chains from one sample, sequenced in a study of blood T cells in healthy people across ages. Sample-barcoded 5' priming and a J-beta primer mix drove a second PCR of roughly 7 to 11 cycles. MiXCR was run by TCRdb on the 5' RACE reads, yielding one entry per CDR3 protein. The table includes just under 750,000 distinct CDR3 sequences, about a fifth detected once. Sequencing input: blood. The source is a man aged 70 or older in good health.

This clonotype was seen a few times. This chain links TRBV28 with TRBJ2-6, with D tentatively TRBD2 (6 bases). This CDR3 region has 16 residues. The V end was cut by 4 bases, the J end by 2 bases, with 12 bases between. Germline values: CDR1 MDHEN, CDR2 SYDVKM. The CDR3 DNA sequence: TGTGCCAGCAGTTCTCTCGGGGGTACTGGGGCCAACGTCCTGACTTTC. It specifies CASSSLGGTGANVLTF.

This clonotype was found a few times. This rearrangement joins TRBV20-1 to TRBJ2-2, with 11 bases fitting TRBD2. J lost 5 bases, V lost 2 bases, and 4 bases had no gene match. This CDR3 is built from 15 residues. The germline V gene encodes CDR1 DFQATT and CDR2 SNEGSKA (reference sequence). CDR3 bases: TGCAGTGCTAGAAAACTAGCGGGGGATACCGGGGAGCTGTTTTTT. Translation gives CSARKLAGDTGELFF.

A few counts support this clonotype. CDR3 coding DNA: TGTGCCAGCACCAAAGACAGGGTAGGGGACAATGAGCAGTTCTTC. Its translation is CASTKDRVGDNEQFF. The rearrangement links TRBV2 to TRBJ2-1; 7 nucleotides agree with TRBD1. The CDR3 is 15 residues long. Trimming removed 7 bases from V and 5 bases from J; junction bases left unmatched: 11. Germline V lookup: CDR1 SNHLY, CDR2 FYNNEI.

The chain employs TRBV27 and TRBJ2-5; unclear D gene. The J call could be wrong; TRBJ2-7 is a better fit for the DNA end. The CDR3 contains 15 residues. Per germline, CDR1 MNHEY and CDR2 SMNVEV (reference sequence). The chain's CDR3 is CASSLSTSSRGEQYF. The CDR3 DNA sequence: TGTGCCAGCAGTTTATCGACCAGCTCCCGAGGCGAGCAGTACTTC.

This clonotype has a handful of counts. The chain is built from TRBV20-1 and TRBJ2-3; TRBD1 agrees at 7 bases. Germline CDR1 is DFQATT and CDR2 is SNEGSKA (reference sequence). With 5 bases clipped from V and 3 bases from J, the junction kept 2 bases outside the gene matches. The CDR3 consists of 12 residues. CDR3: CSAWDRTDTQYF. The CDR3 DNA reads TGCAGTGCTTGGGACAGAACAGATACGCAGTATTTT.

This clonotype was counted a few times. The gene calls are TRBV7-8 and TRBJ2-5, with 13 bases matching TRBD2. Germline assignment: CDR1 SGHVS and CDR2 FQNEAQ. The junction had 5 bases not matched to a gene; V was cut back by 5 bases and J by 2 bases. The CDR3 consists of 16 residues. DNA of the CDR3: TGTGCCAGCAGCCACGGACTAGCGGGGGTACAAGAGACCCAGTACTTC. This sequence encodes CASSHGLAGVQETQYF.

This clonotype came up a few times. The genes are TRBV3-1 and TRBJ2-3, with 7 positions matching TRBD2. With V trimmed by 0 bases and J by 5 bases, 8 bases remained unmatched. CDR1 and CDR2 from the germline V gene are LGHDT and YNNKEL (reference sequence). The CDR3 runs to 16 residues. In DNA form, the CDR3 reads TGTGCCAGCAGCCAAGAGGAACTAGCGCCGAGAGATACGCAGTATTTT. Its protein product is CASSQEELAPRDTQYF.

This sequence joins TRBV6-1 and TRBJ2-7; D unresolved. The CDR3 extends over 13 amino acids. Germline V lookup: CDR1 MNHNS, CDR2 SASEGT. The ends were cut back, 8 bases at V and 2 bases at J, with 13 bases in the middle. Here the CDR3 reads CASVFQEPYEQYF. The CDR3 region has the DNA TGTGCCAGCGTTTTTCAGGAGCCCTACGAGCAGTACTTC.

The chain combines TRBV7-7 with TRBJ1-5; TRBD1 might be the D (5 bases). This CDR3 has 16 amino acids. V lost 5 bases to trimming and J lost 0 bases, with 14 bases between them. Germline-derived CDR1 and CDR2 are SSHAT and FNYEAQ (reference sequence). The CDR3 protein is CASSAATVYSNQPQHF. The CDR3 DNA reads TGTGCCAGCAGCGCCGCGACAGTGTATAGCAATCAGCCCCAGCATTTT. The whole variable domain, filled in from reference TRBV7-7 and TRBJ1-5, reads GAGVSQSPRYKVTKRGQDVTLRCDPISSHATLYWYQQALGQGPEFLTYFNYEAQPDKSGLPSDRFSAERPEGSISTLTIQRTEQRDSAMYRCASSAATVYSNQPQHFGDGTRLSIL.

The chain has TRBV12-3 or TRBV12-4 and TRBJ2-6; no firm D call. This CDR3 spans 16 amino acids. V lost 6 bases to trimming and J lost 4 bases, with 16 bases between them. CDR3 amino acids: CASSFPTLLGANVLTF. CDR3 DNA sequence: TGTGCCAGCAGCTTTCCCACCCTGTTGGGGGCCAACGTCCTGACTTTC.

This clonotype was counted a few times. This chain joins TRBV28 and TRBJ1-4; D is ambiguous. The CDR3 has 14 residues. Germline-derived CDR1 and CDR2 are MDHEN and SYDVKM. V was shortened by 2 bases and J by 10 bases, with 14 bases between the two germline ends. The CDR3, as DNA: TGTGCCAGCAGTTTAATAGGAGGGCAGTCAAAACTGTTTTTT. It specifies CASSLIGGQSKLFF. Variable domain in full (rest from reference TRBV28 and TRBJ1-4): DVKVTQSSRYLVKRTGEKVFLECVQDMDHENMFWYRQDPGLGLRLIYFSYDVKMKEKGDIPEGYSVSREKKERFSLILESASTNQTSMYLCASSLIGGQSKLFFGSGTQLSVL.

Only a few counts were recorded for this clonotype. The rearrangement uses TRBV5-1 and TRBJ2-6; D uncertain. Trimming left V 0 bases short and J 4 bases short, with 11 bases between. Germline CDR1 SGHRS, CDR2 YFSETQ. The CDR3 consists of 16 residues. CDR3 DNA: TGCGCCAGCAGCTTGGAAACCGAGCTGGGGGCCAACGTCCTGACTTTC. Amino acid sequence: CASSLETELGANVLTF.

This clonotype was observed a few times. The chain couples TRBV27 to TRBJ2-7; 7 bases match TRBD2. Germline V gene data show CDR1 as MNHEY and CDR2 as SMNVEV (reference sequence). With V trimmed by 3 bases and J by 5 bases, 13 bases remained unmatched. The CDR3 runs to 16 residues. DNA of the CDR3: TGTGCCAGCAGTTTCCTCACCCCTGGGAGGGTTGACGAGCAGTACTTC. It yields the protein CASSFLTPGRVDEQYF.

This clonotype was detected only a few times. The chain uses TRBV7-2 and TRBJ2-4; D might be TRBD2 (6 bases). The CDR3 totals 17 residues. CDR1 is SGHTA and CDR2 is FQGNSA in the germline V gene. V was clipped by 5 bases and J by 0 bases, with 17 bases between them. The CDR3 loop reads CASSIDPGLQAKNIQYF. The DNA of the CDR3 is TGTGCCAGCAGCATCGATCCGGGACTTCAAGCCAAAAACATTCAGTACTTC.

The genes are TRBV27 and TRBJ1-4; TRBD1 matches 11 bases. Germline V gives CDR1 MNHEY, CDR2 SMNVEV (reference sequence). CDR3 length: 15 amino acids. V shed 6 bases and J 8 bases; nucleotides not matched to a gene: 8. CDR3: CASRRAGTGGEKLFF. Written as DNA, the CDR3 is TGTGCCAGCAGGCGTGCCGGGACAGGGGGAGAAAAACTGTTTTTT. Based on the CDR3 plus reference TRBV27 and TRBJ1-4, the full variable domain is EAQVTQNPRYLITVTGKKLTVTCSQNMNHEYMSWYRQDPGLGLRQIYYSMNVEVTDKGDVPEGYKVSRKEKRNFPLILESPSPNQTSLYFCASRRAGTGGEKLFFGSGTQLSVL.

This clonotype turned up a few times. This chain uses TRBV12-3 or TRBV12-4 with TRBJ2-1; D is unclear. The CDR3 loop spans 14 amino acids. Trimming removed 7 bases from V and 0 bases from J, with 10 bases in between. The CDR3 is CASKWTDSYNEQFF. The DNA for the CDR3 is TGTGCCAGCAAGTGGACGGACTCCTACAATGAGCAGTTCTTC.

This clonotype was seen more than once but under ten times. The V gene is TRBV7-2, the J gene TRBJ2-3; 10 nucleotides align to TRBD2. The CDR3 has 14 amino acids. The J segment lost 5 bases and the V segment lost 6 bases, leaving 5 bases of the junction unmatched. The germline CDR1 and CDR2 sequences are SGHTA and FQGNSA. The CDR3, as DNA: TGTGCCAGCAGTTCTAGCGGGAGTGTAGATACGCAGTATTTT. Residues: CASSSSGSVDTQYF.

J is TRBJ2-3 and V is TRBV20-1; maybe TRBD2 (7 bases). Germline V gene lookup returns CDR1 DFQATT and CDR2 SNEGSKA (reference sequence). V was shortened by 3 bases and J by 8 bases, with 12 bases between the two germline ends. This CDR3 has 12 amino acids. CDR3 loop: CSASTGRGTQYF. CDR3 nucleotide sequence: TGCAGTGCTAGTACAGGGAGGGGTACGCAGTATTTT.